This TCR beta chain is from a study of shared clonotypes between healthy human individuals. Findings and caveats of the study: Some clonotypes were shared by all four sorted-subset donors, while others were not shared. The non-shared ones had lower generation probabilities than the shared ones. It was only blood that was sampled, and tissue repertoires likely differ.

Details on this clone: Its cognate antigen is unknown.

The CDR3 consists of 19 residues. The germline V and J ends were trimmed by 1 base and 0 bases, with 19 bases remaining between them. Germline loops: CDR1 SGHDN, CDR2 FVKESK. Method: immunoSEQ multiplex PCR; TCRdb's copy keeps in-frame clones and lacks some. The repertoire holds 2 million to 3 million clones, around 94% seen once, with about 0.13% in the top ten. V and J are TRBV14 and TRBJ1-5; D uncertain. Input material: naive CD4+ T cells sorted from blood. Specified subset: CD45RA+ positively selected. This clonotype originated in a man aged 18 to 30 in good health. CDR3 DNA sequence: TGTGCCAGCAGCCAAGCCTGGGCAGGAGAGACCTATAGCAATCAGCCCCAGCATTTT. Translating gives CASSQAWAGETYSNQPQHF.